This TCR beta chain was captured in a study of neurological immune-mediated disorders. Study results and caveats: The study found the most TCR clonal expansion in HTLV-1-associated myelopathy and the least in multiple sclerosis, below healthy controls.

The germline V gene has CDR1 LNHDA and CDR2 SQIVND (reference sequence). This CDR3 has 14 residues. Trimming cost V 3 bases and J 1 base; bases outside gene matches: 1. This clonotype was picked up many times. The antigen is not known. The unsorted libraries originated from 2 million PBMCs kept at -80 C. cDNA synthesis was performed by 5'RACE with 10-nucleotide random UMIs. Each sequencing run yielded over 160 million TCR-beta sequences from 15-18 subjects. TCRdb reanalysed the 5' RACE reads using MiXCR and keeps one entry per CDR3 protein. The sample comprises about 50,000 distinct CDR3 sequences, 10% of which are singletons, and 20% to 25% rests with the top ten.

The material sequenced was PBMCs. This sequence originates from a woman aged 40 to 50 with HTLV-1-associated myelopathy (HAM/TSP). V gene TRBV19 combines with J gene TRBJ2-7, with 9 bases lining up with TRBD2. The CDR3 here is CASSMTSGSYEQYF. The CDR3, as DNA: TGTGCCAGTAGTATGACTAGCGGATCCTACGAGCAGTACTTC.